This is a list of T cell receptor beta chains from one sample in a study of vaccination and CD4 T cells after COVID-19. These receptors lack a known antigen. TCRdb processed the PCR reads anew with MiXCR; each CDR3 protein has one entry. The table shows more than 20,000 distinct CDR3 sequences, with 41% occurring only once. Material: CD4+ T cells from blood, cultured in vitro, obtained about 7 months after SARS-CoV-2 vaccination. These receptors were obtained from a human donor who had recovered from COVID-19. Both conserved end residues are part of each CDR3. A D gene is named only where the DNA matches it firmly. Part of the rows lack a size; the others show once, few, many or a class for expanded clones.

J	size	D	V	DNA	CDR3
TRBJ1-5	few	-	TRBV6-1	TGTGCCAGCTTAGGGGTCGCTCAGCCCCAGCATTTT	CASLGVAQPQHF
TRBJ2-5	-	-	TRBV2	TGTGCCAGCAGGGCCCGAGAGACCCAGTACTTC	CASRARETQYF
TRBJ2-1	-	-	TRBV6-2/TRBV6-3	TGTGCCAGCACCTCGCTGTCCCACAATGAGCAGTTCTTC	CASTSLSHNEQFF
TRBJ2-1	-	-	TRBV6-1	TGTGCCAGCAGTGAGCGGGACCCCACCTACAATGAGCAGTTCTTC	CASSERDPTYNEQFF
TRBJ2-7	few	-	TRBV7-9	TGTGCCAGCAGCTGGGACCTGAGAGGCTACGAGCAGTACTTC	CASSWDLRGYEQYF
TRBJ1-1	-	-	TRBV10-3	TGTGCCATCAGTGAGACAGGGAACACGCACACTGAAGCTTTCTTT	CAISETGNTHTEAFF
TRBJ2-5	-	-	TRBV6-1	TGTGCCAGCAGCCCCCCGGCCCAGTCCGTGAAGACCCAGTACTTC	CASSPPAQSVKTQYF
TRBJ1-1	-	-	TRBV20-1	TGCAGTGCTAGAGACGTACTGGCAGACACTGAAGCTTTCTTT	CSARDVLADTEAFF
TRBJ1-6	-	-	TRBV9	TGTGCCAGCAGCGGGCCGGCACAGGACTCACCCCTCCACTTT	CASSGPAQDSPLHF
TRBJ2-7	-	-	TRBV20-1	TGCAGTGCTAGAACCTCCTACGAGCAGTACTTC	CSARTSYEQYF
TRBJ2-7	large	TRBD2	TRBV28	TGTGCCAGCAGTCCGACTAGCCCCCTGGGGGAGCAGTACTTC	CASSPTSPLGEQYF
TRBJ1-1	-	-	TRBV7-2	TGTGCCAGCAGCTCCGACCTGAGGCTTTGGGCTTTCTTT	CASSSDLRLWAFF
TRBJ2-7	-	-	TRBV4-2	TGTGCCAGCAGCCAAGATCGGCTGGGCTCCTACGAGCAGTACTTC	CASSQDRLGSYEQYF
TRBJ2-5	-	TRBD1	TRBV19	TGTGCCAGTAGCCCCAGGGGGTGGGAGACCCAGTACTTC	CASSPRGWETQYF
TRBJ2-1	medium-sized	-	TRBV6-1	TGTGCCAGCAGATTGGGAGGCGACCGCTACAATGAGCAGTTCTTC	CASRLGGDRYNEQFF
TRBJ1-5	-	TRBD1	TRBV7-2	TGTGCCAGCAGCTACCGGGACAGGGGCTCCCAGCCCCAGCATTTT	CASSYRDRGSQPQHF
TRBJ1-1	-	-	TRBV20-1	TGCAGTGCTAGAGACCCTGGGACATCCCCGAACACTGAAGCTTTCTTT	CSARDPGTSPNTEAFF
TRBJ1-2	-	TRBD1	TRBV6-2/TRBV6-3	TGTGCCACCCGGTTGGGACAGCAGACTTATGGCTACACCTTC	CATRLGQQTYGYTF
TRBJ2-6	few	TRBD1	TRBV19	TGTGCCAGCCGGGACAGGGGGACCGACAGCTCTGGGGCCAACGTCCTGACTTTC	CASRDRGTDSSGANVLTF
TRBJ1-2	-	-	TRBV6-1	TGTGCCAGCAGTCATGACAGTAACTACTATGGCTACACCTTC	CASSHDSNYYGYTF